This TCR beta chain originates from a study of blood T cell repertoires in COVID-19. Study in general: Samples of COVID-19 (acute and convalescent) were obtained from the United States, Italy and Spain.

Profiling relied on immunoSEQ multiplex PCR, and the TCRdb table lists in-frame clones only, not all of them. This table holds roughly 200,000 clones, approximately 85% found once. CDR1 and CDR2 (germline): MNHEY, SVGAGI. V shed 6 bases and J 5 bases; nucleotides not matched to a gene: 11. The CDR3 is 15 amino acids. The TCR comes from a human donor with active or convalescent COVID-19. The donor label of this sample is uncertain. The genes are TRBV6-5 and TRBJ1-2, with 8 bases that match TRBD1. Sequencing input: peripheral blood. The DNA for the CDR3 is TGTGCCAGCAGGCCGGGACAGGCAGGAGGGTATGGCTACACCTTC. Protein product: CASRPGQAGGYGYTF.